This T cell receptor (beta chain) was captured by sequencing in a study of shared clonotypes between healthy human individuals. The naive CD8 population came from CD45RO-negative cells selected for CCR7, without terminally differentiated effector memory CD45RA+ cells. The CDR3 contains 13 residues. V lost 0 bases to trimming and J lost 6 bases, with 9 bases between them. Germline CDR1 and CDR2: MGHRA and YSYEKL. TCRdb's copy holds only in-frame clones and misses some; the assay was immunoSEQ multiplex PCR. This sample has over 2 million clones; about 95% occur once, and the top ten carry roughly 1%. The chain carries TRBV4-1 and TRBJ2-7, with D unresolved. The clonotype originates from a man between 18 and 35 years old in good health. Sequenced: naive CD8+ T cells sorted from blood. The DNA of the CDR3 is TGCGCCAGCAGCCAAGATTTCGCCGGCGAGCAGTACTTC. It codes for CASSQDFAGEQYF.